The source of this T cell receptor beta chain is a study of blood T cell repertoires in COVID-19. At the level of the study: COVID-19 samples, acute and convalescent, were from the United States, Italy and Spain.

Germline V gives CDR1 ENHRY, CDR2 SYGVKD. The V and J ends lost 0 bases and 0 bases respectively, with 11 bases between them. There are 16 residues in the CDR3. Donors of Cohort 3 who recovered were those that had two negative PCRs, clearance, or symptom resolution. In the original workflow: Reference gene primer amplification in the assay estimated nucleated cell counts. The protocol was immunoSEQ multiplex PCR, while the TCRdb copy is restricted to in-frame clones and leaves out a portion. V and J calls and clone size are given by that table; D and trimming were obtained from the DNA. The sample contains some 300,000 clones, roughly 90% of which appear only once.

The chain is built from TRBV10-3 and TRBJ2-5; D perhaps matches TRBD1 (6 bases). The TCR sequence derives from a woman aged 25-40 years who had recovered from COVID-19. What was sequenced was PBMCs or T cells enriched from blood (not recorded which). CDR3: CAISESTAGDQETQYF. For the CDR3, the DNA is TGTGCCATCAGTGAGTCGACGGCAGGGGACCAAGAGACCCAGTACTTC.